Below are 16 T cell receptor beta chains sequenced from a single sample in a study of T cells in narcolepsy. Generated by immunoSEQ multiplex PCR, the TCRdb table keeps only in-frame clones and is missing some. The data show fewer than 40,000 clones, with about 80% seen just once and about 2.3% held by the top ten. The sequenced material came from memory (CD45RA-) CD4+ T cells from blood. The receptors were gathered from a human donor in good health.

This sequence joins TRBV7-2 and TRBJ2-5; D is ambiguous. CDR1 is SGHTA and CDR2 is FQGNSA in the germline V gene. V was shortened by 2 bases and J by 5 bases, with 9 bases between the two germline ends. This CDR3 region has 13 residues. The CDR3 here is CASSLSVWETQYF. The CDR3, as DNA: TGTGCCAGCAGCTTATCAGTGTGGGAGACCCAGTACTTC.

In this sample, this clone turned up once. The V gene is TRBV10-1, the J gene TRBJ2-1; D unresolved. Germline V lookup: CDR1 WNHNN, CDR2 SYGVQD (reference sequence). Trimming took 0 bases from V and 4 from J, leaving 10 bases between them. CDR3 length: 15 residues. CDR3 residues: CASSESSSWYNEQFF. The CDR3 DNA reads TGCGCCAGCAGTGAGTCTAGTAGCTGGTACAATGAGCAGTTCTTC.

The J gene is TRBJ1-1, the V gene TRBV14; D call uncertain. In germline, CDR1 is SGHDN, CDR2 FVKESK. The germline V and J ends were trimmed by 4 bases and 10 bases, with 13 bases remaining between them. The CDR3 contains 12 residues. CDR3 coding DNA: TGTGCCAGCAGCCCAGTTCGAGAGCGAGCTTTCTTT. It specifies CASSPVRERAFF.

The genes are TRBV5-1 and TRBJ1-2; D is unresolved. V lost 0 bases to trimming and J lost 0 bases, with 6 bases between them. CDR1 SGHRS and CDR2 YFSETQ come from the germline V gene. The CDR3 consists of 14 residues. The CDR3 reads CASSLGLPNYGYTF. The CDR3 nucleotides are TGCGCCAGCAGCTTGGGACTCCCTAACTATGGCTACACCTTC.

This chain joins TRBV5-1 and TRBJ2-3; no definite D call. V lost 0 bases to trimming and J lost 6 bases, with 5 bases between them. Germline V gene data show CDR1 as SGHRS and CDR2 as YFSETQ. This CDR3 spans 12 amino acids. CDR3 in amino acids: CASSLDSDTQYF. The CDR3 DNA sequence: TGCGCCAGCAGCTTGGATTCTGATACGCAGTATTTT.

The chain links TRBV2 to TRBJ2-4; D unresolved. The CDR3 totals 16 residues. Per germline, CDR1 SNHLY and CDR2 FYNNEI. V was trimmed by 2 bases and J by 0 bases, leaving 11 bases between them. The CDR3 is CASSESPPSAKNIQYF. DNA of the CDR3: TGTGCCAGCAGTGAAAGTCCCCCGTCAGCCAAAAACATTCAGTACTTC.

The rearrangement links TRBV30 to TRBJ2-5; no definite D call. V was cut by 4 bases and J by 2 bases, with 11 bases left in between. The CDR3 spans 13 residues. Germline-derived CDR1 and CDR2 are GTSNPN and SVGIG (reference sequence). The CDR3 DNA reads as TGTGCCTGGACCCAAAGGCTACAAGAGACCCAGTACTTC. Translated: CAWTQRLQETQYF.

The chain uses TRBV19 and TRBJ1-1; 7 positions match TRBD1. The CDR3 length is 16 residues. Trimming took 5 bases from V and 8 from J; bases not matched to a gene: 17. CDR1 LNHDA and CDR2 SQIVND come from the germline V gene (reference sequence). Here the CDR3 reads CASSASPRDSGKEAFF. CDR3 bases: TGTGCCAGTAGTGCCTCCCCCCGGGACAGCGGGAAGGAAGCTTTCTTT.

V and J are TRBV4-2 and TRBJ1-6; weak D call: TRBD1 (6 bases). The CDR3 consists of 16 residues. The ends were cut back, 0 bases at V and 6 bases at J, with 12 bases in the middle. The germline V gene encodes CDR1 LGHNA and CDR2 YNFKEQ. CDR3 bases: TGTGCCAGCAGCCAAGAGAGCGGACAGAGTAATTCACCCCTCCACTTT. Its protein product is CASSQESGQSNSPLHF.

The chain links TRBV6-6 to TRBJ2-7; D not resolved. CDR1 MNHNY and CDR2 SVGAGI come from the germline V gene (reference sequence). This CDR3 is built from 12 residues. V dropped 6 bases and J dropped 6 bases, with 12 bases sitting between them. CDR3 in amino acids: CASSNRDSEQYF. In DNA form, the CDR3 reads TGTGCCAGCAGCAACAGAGATAGCGAGCAGTACTTC.

The rearrangement joins TRBV5-4 to TRBJ2-3, with D tentatively TRBD2 (5 bases). CDR1 is SGHNT and CDR2 is YYREEE in the germline V gene (reference sequence). V lost 6 bases, J lost 0 bases, and 17 bases lay in between. This CDR3 spans 16 amino acids. CDR3 sequence (DNA): TGTGCCAGCACCGATGCCGGGATCTCTAGCACAGATACGCAGTATTTT. It yields the protein CASTDAGISSTDTQYF.

Concerning this clone itself: Other DNA sequences in this sample translate to the same CDR3. This chain uses TRBV6-5 with TRBJ1-2; unclear D gene. The CDR3 is made up of 11 amino acids. V was pared by 6 bases and J by 14 bases, with 16 bases between. Germline V CDR1 and CDR2: MNHEY, SVGAGI. The CDR3 here is CASSPGGRPTF. CDR3 sequence (DNA): TGTGCCAGCAGCCCCGGCGGCAGGCCGACCTTC.

This chain uses TRBV6-1 with TRBJ2-7, with D perhaps assigned TRBD1 or TRBD2 (5 bases each). This CDR3 comprises 14 residues. V lost 6 bases and J lost 0, with 12 bases in between. Germline-derived CDR1 and CDR2 are MNHNS and SASEGT. The CDR3, as DNA: TGTGCCAGCAGGGACATAGCGAGCTCCTACGAGCAGTACTTC. Translation: CASRDIASSYEQYF.

The count of this clone is one. The chain recombines TRBV4-1 with TRBJ2-3; 7 nucleotides line up with TRBD2. The V and J ends lost 1 base and 10 bases, in that order; junction bases with no gene match: 2. Germline V gene data show CDR1 as MGHRA and CDR2 as YSYEKL. The CDR3 is made up of 12 amino acids. CDR3 coding DNA: TGCGCCAGCAGCCAAGGGGAGGGGCCGCAGTATTTT. It specifies CASSQGEGPQYF.

The chain uses TRBV28 and TRBJ1-1, with 7 bases matching TRBD1. This CDR3 has 15 amino acids. Germline V lookup: CDR1 MDHEN, CDR2 SYDVKM. The V segment lost 6 bases and the J segment 6 bases; nucleotides outside the gene matches: 13. CDR3 in amino acids: CASRSHEEGAPEAFF. The CDR3 region has the DNA TGTGCCAGCAGGTCGCACGAGGAGGGGGCACCTGAAGCTTTCTTT.

CDR3: CASSPAGALNYGYTF. DNA of the CDR3: TGTGCCAGCAGCCCGGCGGGAGCTTTAAACTATGGCTACACCTTC. This sequence joins TRBV28 and TRBJ1-2, with D hard to call. The V end was cut by 6 bases, the J end by 2 bases, with 16 bases between. Looked up from germline, CDR1 is MDHEN and CDR2 is SYDVKM. The CDR3 has 15 residues.